The clone carrying this T cell receptor beta chain was counted a few times. The antigen is unknown. The sample belongs to a study of T-cell memory formation after mild COVID-19. Study summary: Largely, the TCR clusters proved donor specific.

TCR alpha and TCR beta cDNA libraries with sample barcodes and UMIs came from 5'RACE using constant-segment primers. Via MiXCR, TCRdb re-called the 5' RACE reads, giving one row per CDR3 protein. The table lists some 450,000 distinct CDR3 sequences, over 15% of them singletons, with 7.5% to 9.5% in the top ten. Study observations and caveats: Among contracting clones, CD4+ were mainly CM/EM and CD8+ enriched in EMRA.

The CDR3 extends over 13 amino acids. V was clipped by 7 bases and J by 2 bases; unmatched bases: 4. CDR1 and CDR2 from the germline V gene are DFQATT and SNEGSKA (reference sequence). The gene calls are TRBV20-1 and TRBJ2-3; 9 nucleotides align to TRBD2. This TCR derives from an adult woman who had mild COVID-19 (a few samples of this study predate the infection). Cell type and time point are not known. The sample taken for sequencing was PBMCs or a T cell subset sorted from them (not recorded which). The CDR3 spells CSVQRGDTDTQYF. The CDR3 nucleotides read TGCAGTGTCCAGCGGGGGGACACAGATACGCAGTATTTT.